The entry below gives a single TCR beta chain sequence along with its context. Researchers amplified the TCR beta CDR3 regions from RNA transcripts. First-round RT-PCR of the TCR CDR3 relied on the HTBI primer set. TCRdb re-called the multiplex PCR reads with MiXCR, one entry per CDR3 protein. The data show roughly 560,000 distinct CDR3 sequences, roughly 15% seen once. CDR1 SGHNT and CDR2 YENEEA come from the germline V gene. This CDR3 is built from 15 residues. Trimming cost V 3 bases and J 2 bases; bases outside gene matches: 6. The sample comes from a study of T cells in Graves' hyperthyroidism and ophthalmopathy.

The specimen sequenced was blood. V usage is TRBV11-3 and J usage is TRBJ2-5, with TRBD1 matching over 7 bases. The receptor was derived from a woman in her 40s with Graves' ophthalmopathy. CDR3: CASSFNRGSQETQYF. The CDR3 DNA sequence: TGTGCCAGCAGCTTTAACAGGGGCAGTCAAGAGACCCAGTACTTC. Full variable domain (missing parts from reference TRBV11-3 and TRBJ2-5): EAGVVQSPRYKIIEKKQPVAFWCNPISGHNTLYWYLQNLGQGPELLIRYENEEAVDDSQLPKDRFSAERLKGVDSTLKIQPAELGDSAVYLCASSFNRGSQETQYFGPGTRLLVL.